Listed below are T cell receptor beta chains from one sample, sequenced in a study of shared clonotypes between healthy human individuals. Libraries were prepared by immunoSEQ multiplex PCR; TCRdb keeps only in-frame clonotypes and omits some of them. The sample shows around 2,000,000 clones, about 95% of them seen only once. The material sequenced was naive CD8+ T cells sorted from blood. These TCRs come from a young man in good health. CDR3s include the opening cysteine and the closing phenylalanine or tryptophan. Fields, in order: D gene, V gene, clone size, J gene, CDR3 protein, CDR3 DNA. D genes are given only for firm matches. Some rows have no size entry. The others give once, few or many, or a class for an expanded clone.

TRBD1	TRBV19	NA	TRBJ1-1	CASSIDTGGGTEAFF	TGTGCCAGTAGTATAGATACAGGGGGAGGTACTGAAGCTTTCTTT
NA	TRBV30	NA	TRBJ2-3	CAWSPGGLTDTQYF	TGTGCCTGGAGCCCCGGGGGTTTAACAGATACGCAGTATTTT
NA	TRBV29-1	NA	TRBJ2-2	CSIGQLLTGELFF	TGCAGCATTGGACAGCTTCTCACCGGGGAGCTGTTTTTT
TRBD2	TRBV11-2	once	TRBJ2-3	CASSSSGTDTQYF	TGTGCCAGCAGCTCTAGCGGGACAGATACGCAGTATTTT
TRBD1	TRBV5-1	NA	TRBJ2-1	CASSGTGTDNEQFF	TGCGCCAGCAGCGGAACAGGGACAGACAATGAGCAGTTCTTC
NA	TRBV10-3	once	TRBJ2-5	CAISESIVLVQETQYF	TGTGCCATCAGTGAGTCTATTGTACTGGTCCAAGAGACCCAGTACTTC
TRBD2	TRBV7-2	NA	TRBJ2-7	CASSFLRGAGLDEQYF	TGTGCCAGCAGCTTCTTGCGGGGAGCGGGGCTAGACGAGCAGTACTTC
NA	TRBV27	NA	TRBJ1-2	CASSFIGGDGYTF	TGTGCCAGCAGTTTCATCGGGGGAGATGGCTACACCTTC
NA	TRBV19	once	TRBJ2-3	CASTLRGFSSMDTDTQYF	TGTGCCAGTACCCTCCGGGGCTTTTCGAGTATGGACACAGATACGCAGTATTTT
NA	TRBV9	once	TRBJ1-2	CASSVTGAVDGYTF	TGTGCCAGCAGCGTAACGGGGGCAGTTGATGGCTACACCTTC
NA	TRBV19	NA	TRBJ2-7	CASSIDLGRTIGLYEQYF	TGTGCCAGTAGTATAGATCTCGGGCGGACGATCGGACTCTACGAGCAGTACTTC
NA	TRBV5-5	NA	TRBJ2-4	CASSLDREIDIQYF	TGTGCCAGCAGCTTGGACAGGGAGATAGACATTCAGTACTTC
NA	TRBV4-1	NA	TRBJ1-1	CASSQRQQVEAFF	TGCGCCAGCAGCCAGAGGCAACAGGTTGAAGCTTTCTTT
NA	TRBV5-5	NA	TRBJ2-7	CASSWVGGRDEQYF	TGTGCCAGCAGCTGGGTAGGCGGGCGAGACGAGCAGTACTTC
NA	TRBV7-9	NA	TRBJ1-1	CASSELGGATEAFF	TGTGCCAGCAGCGAATTAGGAGGAGCGACTGAAGCTTTCTTT
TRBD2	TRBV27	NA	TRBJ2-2	CASSLSGGNTGELFF	TGTGCCAGCAGTCTTAGCGGGGGTAACACCGGGGAGCTGTTTTTT
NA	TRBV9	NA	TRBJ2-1	CASSATDYNEQFF	TGTGCCAGCAGCGCAACTGACTACAATGAGCAGTTCTTC
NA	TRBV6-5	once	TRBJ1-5	CASSYRVDSNQPQHF	TGTGCCAGCAGTTACCGAGTAGATAGCAATCAGCCCCAGCATTTT
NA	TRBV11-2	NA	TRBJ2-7	CASSLGGSYEQYF	TGTGCCAGCAGCTTAGGTGGATCCTACGAGCAGTACTTC
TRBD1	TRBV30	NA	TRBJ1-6	CAWRGSGQTDNSPLHF	TGTGCCTGGAGAGGGTCGGGACAGACGGACAATTCACCCCTCCACTTT
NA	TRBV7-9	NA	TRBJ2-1	CASSFGLYGQRYNEQFF	TGTGCCAGCAGCTTTGGGCTATACGGACAGAGGTACAATGAGCAGTTCTTC
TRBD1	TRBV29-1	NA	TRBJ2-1	CSVEGGDRLVYNEQFF	TGCAGCGTTGAAGGGGGGGACAGGCTGGTCTACAATGAGCAGTTCTTC
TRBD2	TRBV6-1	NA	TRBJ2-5	CASSEEWGTSGGKETQYF	TGTGCCAGCAGTGAAGAATGGGGTACTAGCGGGGGGAAAGAGACCCAGTACTTC
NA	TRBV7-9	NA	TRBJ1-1	CASSLGAGNTEAFF	TGTGCCAGCAGCTTAGGTGCGGGGAACACTGAAGCTTTCTTT
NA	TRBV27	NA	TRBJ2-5	CASSLSGEVGETQYF	TGTGCCAGCAGTTTATCCGGCGAAGTCGGAGAGACCCAGTACTTC
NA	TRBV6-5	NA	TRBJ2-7	CASSQVGYLSYEQYF	TGTGCCAGCAGTCAAGTGGGATACCTCTCCTACGAGCAGTACTTC
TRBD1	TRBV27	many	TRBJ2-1	CASSWTGWDEQFF	TGTGCCAGCAGTTGGACAGGGTGGGATGAGCAGTTCTTC
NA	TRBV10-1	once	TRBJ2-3	CASSDSKTTDTQYF	TGCGCCAGCAGTGACTCGAAGACCACAGATACGCAGTATTTT
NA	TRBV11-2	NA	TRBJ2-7	CASSLGTEKSEQYF	TGTGCCAGCAGCTTAGGGACAGAAAAAAGTGAGCAGTACTTC
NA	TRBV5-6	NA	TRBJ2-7	CASSLSYYEQYF	TGTGCCAGCAGCTTGTCCTACTACGAGCAGTACTTC
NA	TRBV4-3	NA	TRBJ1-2	CASSQDLRVGLDYGYTF	TGCGCCAGCAGCCAAGATTTACGGGTGGGCTTGGACTATGGCTACACCTTC
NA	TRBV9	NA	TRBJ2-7	CASSVGGSRYEQYF	TGTGCCAGCAGCGTAGGGGGGTCCAGGTACGAGCAGTACTTC
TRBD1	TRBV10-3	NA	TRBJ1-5	CAISVQQGVDQPQHF	TGTGCCATCAGTGTCCAACAGGGGGTGGATCAGCCCCAGCATTTT
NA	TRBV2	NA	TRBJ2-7	CASSGPGSYEQYF	TGTGCCAGCAGCGGACCCGGCAGCTACGAGCAGTACTTC
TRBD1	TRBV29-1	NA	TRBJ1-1	CSARTGATEAFF	TGCAGCGCAAGAACAGGGGCCACTGAAGCTTTCTTT
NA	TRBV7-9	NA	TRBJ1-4	CASSLADGGKLFF	TGTGCCAGCAGCTTAGCGGACGGGGGCAAACTGTTTTTT
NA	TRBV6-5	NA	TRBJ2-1	CASSSLGGSYNEQFF	TGTGCCAGCAGTTCTCTAGGGGGGTCCTACAATGAGCAGTTCTTC
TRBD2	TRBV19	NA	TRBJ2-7	CASSGLGGNEQYF	TGTGCCAGTAGTGGCCTCGGGGGGAACGAGCAGTACTTC
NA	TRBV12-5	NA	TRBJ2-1	CASGFSRNEQFF	TGTGCTAGTGGTTTTAGCAGGAATGAGCAGTTCTTC
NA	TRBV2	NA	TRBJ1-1	CASRPMGGTEAFF	TGTGCCAGCCGTCCCATGGGGGGCACTGAAGCTTTCTTT